This T cell receptor (beta chain) emerged from a study of cytomegalovirus exposure and HLA in healthy donors. Study-level findings and limits: There were a few CMV-associated chains whose specificity for CMV antigens was confirmed in vitro. Using the classifier, cytomegalovirus status was reportedly diagnosed with high specificity and sensitivity.

While the first cohort had 650 to 850 subjects, the donors belonged to the separate validation cohort of 100 to 150 subjects. The table came from immunoSEQ multiplex PCR; TCRdb's copy has only in-frame clones and leaves some out. The data hold 150,000 to 160,000 clones, with 70% to 90% observed a single time. Concerning this clone: What it binds is unknown.

Source material: PBMCs. This clonotype originated in a man aged 18 to 30 in good health and CMV-seropositive.

The CDR3 protein is CASSRQVGNIQYF. CDR3 in DNA: TGTGCCAGCAGCCGACAGGTCGGAAACATTCAGTACTTC. The V call is TRBV11-3, the J call TRBJ2-4, with a possible D match to TRBD1 (6 bases). CDR1 is SGHNT, CDR2 YENEEA, per germline. The CDR3 consists of 13 residues. Trimming took off 5 bases at V and 6 bases at J, with 11 bases between the two ends.